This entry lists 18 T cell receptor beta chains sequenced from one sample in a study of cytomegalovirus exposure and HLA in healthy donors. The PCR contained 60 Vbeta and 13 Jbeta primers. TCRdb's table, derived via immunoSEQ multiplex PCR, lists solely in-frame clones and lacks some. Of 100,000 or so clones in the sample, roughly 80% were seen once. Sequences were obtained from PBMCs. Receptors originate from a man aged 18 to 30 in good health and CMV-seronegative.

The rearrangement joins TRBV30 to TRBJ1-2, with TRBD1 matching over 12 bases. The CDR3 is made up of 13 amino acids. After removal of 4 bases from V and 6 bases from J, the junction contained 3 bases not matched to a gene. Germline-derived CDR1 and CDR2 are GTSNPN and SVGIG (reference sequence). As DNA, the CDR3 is TGTGCCTGGACCCGGGACAGGGGGCATGGCTACACCTTC. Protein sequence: CAWTRDRGHGYTF.

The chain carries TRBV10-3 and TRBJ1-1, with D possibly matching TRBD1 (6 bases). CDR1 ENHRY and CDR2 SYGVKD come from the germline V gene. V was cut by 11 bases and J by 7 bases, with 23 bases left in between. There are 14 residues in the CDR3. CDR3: CAAGQGGGLGEAFF. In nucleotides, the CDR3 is TGTGCCGCCGGTCAAGGGGGGGGGCTCGGTGAAGCTTTCTTT.

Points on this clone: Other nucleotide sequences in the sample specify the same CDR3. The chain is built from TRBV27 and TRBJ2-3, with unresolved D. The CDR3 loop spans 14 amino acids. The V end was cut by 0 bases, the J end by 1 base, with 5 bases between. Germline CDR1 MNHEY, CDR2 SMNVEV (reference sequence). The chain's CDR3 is CASSLSAGTDTQYF. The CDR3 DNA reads TGTGCCAGCAGTTTATCTGCGGGCACAGATACGCAGTATTTT.

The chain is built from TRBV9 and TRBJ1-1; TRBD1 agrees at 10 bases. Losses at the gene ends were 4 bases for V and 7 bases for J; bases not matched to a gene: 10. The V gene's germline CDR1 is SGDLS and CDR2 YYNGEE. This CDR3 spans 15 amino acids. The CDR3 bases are TGTGCCAGCAGCCCCACGACAGGGGGCATAAGTGAAGCTTTCTTT. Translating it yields CASSPTTGGISEAFF.

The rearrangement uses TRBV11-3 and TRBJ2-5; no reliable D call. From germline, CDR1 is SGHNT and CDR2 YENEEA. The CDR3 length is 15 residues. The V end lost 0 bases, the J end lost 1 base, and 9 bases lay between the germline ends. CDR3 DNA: TGTGCCAGCAGCTTAGATCGGCGGTCCCAAGAGACCCAGTACTTC. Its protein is CASSLDRRSQETQYF.

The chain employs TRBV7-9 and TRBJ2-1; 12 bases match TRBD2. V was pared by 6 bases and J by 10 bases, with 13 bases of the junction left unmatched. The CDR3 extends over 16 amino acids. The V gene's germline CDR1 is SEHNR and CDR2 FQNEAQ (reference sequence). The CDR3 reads CASSPSGRAGLGEQFF. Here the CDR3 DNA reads TGTGCCAGCAGTCCTAGCGGGAGGGCCGGTTTAGGCGAGCAGTTCTTC.

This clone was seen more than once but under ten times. In nucleotides, the CDR3 is TGTGCCAGTAGTAGACAGGGTGATGGCTACACCTTC. Its translation: CASSRQGDGYTF. J is TRBJ1-2 and V is TRBV19; 7 nucleotides line up with TRBD1. Germline CDR1 and CDR2: LNHDA and SQIVND (reference sequence). The CDR3 totals 12 residues. The trim removed 4 bases at V and 6 bases at J, leaving 2 bases unmatched. The full variable domain, rest sourced from reference TRBV19 and TRBJ1-2, is DGGITQSPKYLFRKEGQNVTLSCEQNLNHDAMYWYRQDPGQGLRLIYYSQIVNDFQKGDIAEGYSVSREKKESFPLTVTSAQKNPTAFYLCASSRQGDGYTFGSGTRLTVV.

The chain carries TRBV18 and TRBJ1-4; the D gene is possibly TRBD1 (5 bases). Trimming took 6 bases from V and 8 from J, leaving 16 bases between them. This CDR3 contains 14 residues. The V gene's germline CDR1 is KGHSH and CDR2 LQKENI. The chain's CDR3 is CASSERDGPEKLFF. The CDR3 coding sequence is TGTGCCAGCTCCGAGCGGGACGGACCAGAAAAACTGTTTTTT.

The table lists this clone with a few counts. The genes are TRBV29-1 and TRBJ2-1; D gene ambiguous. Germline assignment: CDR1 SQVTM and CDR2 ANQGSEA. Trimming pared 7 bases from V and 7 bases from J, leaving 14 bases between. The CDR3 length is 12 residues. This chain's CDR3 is CSAKNGQNEQFF. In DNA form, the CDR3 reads TGCAGCGCCAAAAATGGTCAGAATGAGCAGTTCTTC.

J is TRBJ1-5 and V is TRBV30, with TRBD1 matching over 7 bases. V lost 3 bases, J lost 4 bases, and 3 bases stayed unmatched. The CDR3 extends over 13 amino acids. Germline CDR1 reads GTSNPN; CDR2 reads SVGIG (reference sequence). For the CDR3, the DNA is TGTGCCTGGAGAGGACAGGAGAATCAGCCCCAGCATTTT. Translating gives CAWRGQENQPQHF. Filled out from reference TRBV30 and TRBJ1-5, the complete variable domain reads SQTIHQWPATLVQPVGSPLSLECTVEGTSNPNLYWYRQAAGRGLQLLFYSVGIGQISSEVPQNLSASRPQDRQFILSSKKLLLSDSGFYLCAWRGQENQPQHFGDGTRLSIL.

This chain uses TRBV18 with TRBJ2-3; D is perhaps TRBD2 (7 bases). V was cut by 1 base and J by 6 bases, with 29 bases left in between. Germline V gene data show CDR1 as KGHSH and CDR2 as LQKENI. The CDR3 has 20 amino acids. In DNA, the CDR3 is TGTGCCAGCTCACCACAATCCCCCCTAGTCGGGGGGCCCTCGGGGGATACGCAGTATTTT. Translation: CASSPQSPLVGGPSGDTQYF.

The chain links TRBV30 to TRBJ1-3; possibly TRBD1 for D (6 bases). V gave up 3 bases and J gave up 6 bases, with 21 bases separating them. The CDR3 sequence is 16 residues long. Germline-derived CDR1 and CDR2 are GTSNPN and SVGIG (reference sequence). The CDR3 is CAWSPTGYRIKNTIYF. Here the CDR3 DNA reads TGTGCCTGGAGCCCAACAGGGTACAGGATCAAAAACACCATATATTTT.

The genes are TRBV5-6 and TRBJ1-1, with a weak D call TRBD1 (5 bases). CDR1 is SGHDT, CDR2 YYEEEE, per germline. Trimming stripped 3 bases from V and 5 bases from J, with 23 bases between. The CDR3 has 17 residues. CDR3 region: CASSSLGGGDGRTEAFF. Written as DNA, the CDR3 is TGTGCCAGCAGCTCTCTGGGGGGAGGCGACGGCAGGACTGAAGCTTTCTTT.

CDR3 amino acids: CASSLPDGTGSYEQYF. The DNA for the CDR3 is TGTGCCAGCAGTCTCCCCGACGGGACAGGGTCCTACGAGCAGTACTTC. The chain has TRBV27 and TRBJ2-7; 9 nucleotides agree with TRBD1. Germline CDR1 and CDR2: MNHEY and SMNVEV (reference sequence). Losses at the gene ends were 5 bases for V and 1 base for J; bases not matched to a gene: 9. This CDR3 spans 16 amino acids.

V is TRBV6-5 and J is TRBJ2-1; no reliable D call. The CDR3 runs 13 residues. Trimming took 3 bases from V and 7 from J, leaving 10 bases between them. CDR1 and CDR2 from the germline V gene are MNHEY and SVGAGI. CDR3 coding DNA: TGTGCCAGCAGTTATTCGGGTAGAAATGAGCAGTTCTTC. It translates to CASSYSGRNEQFF.

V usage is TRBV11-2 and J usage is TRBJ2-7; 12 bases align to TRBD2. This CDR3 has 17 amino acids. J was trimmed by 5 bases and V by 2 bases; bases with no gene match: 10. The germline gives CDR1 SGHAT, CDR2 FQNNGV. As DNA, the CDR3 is TGTGCCAGCAGCTTAAACCGACTAGCGGGAGACGATCACGAGCAGTACTTC. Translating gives CASSLNRLAGDDHEQYF.

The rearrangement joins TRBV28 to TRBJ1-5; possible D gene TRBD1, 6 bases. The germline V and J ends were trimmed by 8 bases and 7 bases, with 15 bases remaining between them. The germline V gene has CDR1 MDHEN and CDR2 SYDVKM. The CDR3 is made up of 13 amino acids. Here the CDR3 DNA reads TGTGCCAGCGGGAGTGGGGGCTACCAGCCCCAGCATTTT. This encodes CASGSGGYQPQHF.

The CDR3 protein is CASSLVGSGRIEQFF. CDR3 bases: TGTGCCAGCAGCTTAGTGGGTAGCGGGAGAATTGAGCAGTTCTTC. This chain links TRBV13 with TRBJ2-1; the match to TRBD2 covers 9 bases. J gave up 9 bases and V 1 base, and 7 bases lay outside the gene matches. This CDR3 is 15 amino acids long. CDR1 PRHDT and CDR2 FYEKMQ come from the germline V gene (reference sequence).